The entry that follows covers one T cell receptor (beta chain) sequence. Its antigen is unidentified. The sample originates from a study of response to subunit inactivated influenza vaccine. Regarding the study as a whole: Each seasonal influenza vaccination recruits few new T cells, the authors suggested.

MiXCR, run by TCRdb on the RT-PCR reads, gives a single entry per CDR3 protein. The table includes approximately 520,000 distinct CDR3 sequences, about 25% detected once. Sequencing used CD4+ T cells sorted from PBMCs, obtained roughly 5 days after vaccination. The sequence was obtained from a man between 45 and 60 years old who received an inactivated influenza vaccine.

The CDR3 nucleotides read TGTGCCAGCAGTCCTTGGGGGGCAGAGGGTGAAGCTTTCTTT. Translated: CASSPWGAEGEAFF. The V and J genes are TRBV6-1 and TRBJ1-1; possible D gene TRBD1, 6 bases. CDR1 and CDR2 from the germline V gene are MNHNS and SASEGT. This CDR3 has 14 amino acids. Trimming left V 5 bases short and J 7 bases short, with 17 bases between.